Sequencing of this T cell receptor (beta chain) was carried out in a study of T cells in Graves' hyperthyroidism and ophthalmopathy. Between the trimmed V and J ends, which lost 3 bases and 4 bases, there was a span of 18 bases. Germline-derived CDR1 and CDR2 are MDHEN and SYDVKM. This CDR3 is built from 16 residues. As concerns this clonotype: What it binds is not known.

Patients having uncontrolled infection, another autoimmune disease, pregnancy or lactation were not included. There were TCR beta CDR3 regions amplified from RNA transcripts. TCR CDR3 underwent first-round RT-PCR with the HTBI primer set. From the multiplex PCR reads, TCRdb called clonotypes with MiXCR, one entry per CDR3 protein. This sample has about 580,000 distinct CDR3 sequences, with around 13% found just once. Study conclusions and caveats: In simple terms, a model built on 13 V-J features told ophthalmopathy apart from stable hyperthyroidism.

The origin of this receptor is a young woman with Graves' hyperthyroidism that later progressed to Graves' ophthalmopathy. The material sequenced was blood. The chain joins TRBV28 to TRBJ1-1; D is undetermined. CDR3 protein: CASSFIEVGLFTEAFF. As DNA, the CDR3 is TGTGCCAGCAGTTTTATTGAGGTTGGGTTATTCACTGAAGCTTTCTTT.